This TCR beta chain was documented in a study of blood T cell repertoires in COVID-19. Study-wide context: Samples taken during acute and convalescent COVID-19 were collected in the United States, Italy and Spain.

Methods used by the authors: Researchers report that nucleated cell counts were estimated from reference gene primer amplification. The data were produced by immunoSEQ multiplex PCR, yet TCRdb's version contains in-frame clones alone and is incomplete. For V, J and clone size, that table is used; D and trimming come from the DNA. The top ten hold roughly 7.4% of the sample, which has about 230,000 clones, approximately 83% seen once. What was sequenced was peripheral blood. The source of this sequence is a woman between 50 and 59 years old with acute or convalescent COVID-19.

CDR3 sequence: CASSMDRGSGRGYTF. The CDR3 nucleotides are TGTGCCAGTAGTATGGACCGGGGGTCCGGGCGGGGCTACACCTTC. V is TRBV19 and J is TRBJ1-2; weak D call: TRBD1 (5 bases). There are 15 residues in the CDR3. Looked up from germline, CDR1 is LNHDA and CDR2 is SQIVND (reference sequence). V was cut by 3 bases and J by 8 bases, with 19 bases left in between.